This T cell receptor (beta chain) was identified in a study of blood T cell repertoires in COVID-19. Study as a whole: From T cells, B-cell-depleted T cells, or PBMCs came the material, which was cDNA or gDNA.

Data came from immunoSEQ multiplex PCR; TCRdb stores just in-frame clones and leaves some out. The sample records about 170,000 clones, roughly 86% being singletons. V gave up 1 base and J gave up 8 bases, with 7 bases separating them. The CDR3 consists of 12 residues. The V gene's germline CDR1 is SGHNT and CDR2 YYREEE (reference sequence). The receptor was derived from a man in his 70s with acute or convalescent COVID-19. This chain uses TRBV5-4 with TRBJ2-1; the D gene is possibly TRBD2 (6 bases). The sequenced material came from peripheral blood. CDR3 sequence: CASSLTGDEQFF. The CDR3 region has the DNA TGTGCCAGCAGCTTGACGGGGGATGAGCAGTTCTTC.